This is a list of T cell receptor beta chains from one sample in a study of PD-L1 blockade in urothelial cancer. Sequencing was performed with immunoSEQ multiplex PCR; in TCRdb, only in-frame clones are kept and a portion is missing. The sample records 35,000 to 45,000 clones, 35% to 40% being singletons. The sequenced sample was tumor tissue, obtained before atezolizumab (anti-PD-L1) treatment. The receptor source for this set is a man in his 60s with urothelial cancer. CDR3s include the opening cysteine and the closing phenylalanine or tryptophan. A D gene is named only where the DNA matches it firmly. Expanded clones get a size class; other rows say once, few or many, or leave the size out.

size: few
J: TRBJ2-1
V: TRBV29-1
D: TRBD2
CDR3: CSVVPGTSAFNGGEQFF
DNA: TGCAGCGTTGTACCCGGGACTAGCGCCTTTAATGGCGGTGAGCAGTTCTTC

size: few
J: TRBJ2-3
V: TRBV7-1
D: TRBD1
CDR3: CASSLRQGSDTQYF
DNA: TGTGCCAGCAGCTTACGACAGGGCTCGGATACGCAGTATTTT

size: .
J: TRBJ1-1
V: TRBV5-1
D: .
CDR3: CASSRVQTLGRAEAFF
DNA: TGCGCCAGCAGCCGGGTGCAGACCCTGGGGAGGGCTGAAGCTTTCTTT

size: few
J: TRBJ1-5
V: TRBV6-8
D: TRBD1
CDR3: CASSQDRGNQPQHF
DNA: TGTGCCAGCAGTCAGGACAGGGGTAATCAGCCCCAGCATTTT

size: .
J: TRBJ2-1
V: TRBV10-2
D: .
CDR3: CASSPLGLMGEQFF
DNA: TGCGCCAGCAGTCCCCTTGGACTGATGGGTGAACAGTTCTTC

size: .
J: TRBJ1-4
V: TRBV29-1
D: .
CDR3: CSVVGGNEKLFF
DNA: TGCAGCGTTGTTGGAGGGAATGAAAAACTGTTTTTT

size: .
J: TRBJ2-5
V: TRBV1
D: .
CDR3: CASSQGPNQETQYF
DNA: TGCGCCAGCAGCCAAGGCCCGAACCAAGAGACCCAGTACTTC

size: .
J: TRBJ2-5
V: TRBV9
D: .
CDR3: CASSVGVWETQYF
DNA: TGTGCCAGCAGCGTAGGGGTTTGGGAGACCCAGTACTTC

size: .
J: TRBJ1-2
V: TRBV30
D: .
CDR3: CAWSVSQGYYGYTF
DNA: TGTGCCTGGAGTGTAAGTCAGGGGTACTATGGCTACACCTTC

size: once
J: TRBJ1-2
V: TRBV19
D: .
CDR3: CASSMFGTDNYGYTF
DNA: TGTGCCAGTAGTATGTTTGGGACCGACAACTATGGCTACACCTTC

size: few
J: TRBJ2-6
V: TRBV19
D: .
CDR3: CASSIGQFLSGANVLTF
DNA: TGTGCCAGTAGTATTGGACAGTTCCTCTCTGGGGCCAACGTCCTGACTTTC

size: few
J: TRBJ2-2
V: TRBV9
D: .
CDR3: CASSSNRVNTGELFF
DNA: TGTGCCAGCAGCTCGAATAGGGTGAACACTGGGGAGCTGTTTTTT

size: .
J: TRBJ1-3
V: TRBV6-8
D: TRBD1
CDR3: CASSTTGVSGNTIYF
DNA: TGTGCCAGCAGTACCACAGGGGTCTCTGGAAACACCATATATTTT